This entry is about one T cell receptor (beta chain). The data belong to a study of blood T cells in healthy people across ages. Isolating PBMCs gave at least 6.5 million of these cells per sample. Germline lookup yields CDR1 MNHEY and CDR2 SMNVEV (reference sequence). With 8 bases removed from V and 3 bases from J, the gap between germline ends came to 19 bases. This CDR3 region has 15 residues. Primers used in a second PCR of roughly 7 to 12 cycles were a sample-barcoded 5' primer and a J-beta primer mix. TCRdb re-called the 5' RACE reads through MiXCR, storing one row per CDR3 protein. The table lists under 2,000,000 distinct CDR3 sequences, around half of them singletons, with around 2.1% in the top ten.

The chain combines TRBV27 with TRBJ2-5, with D possibly being TRBD1 (6 bases). This clonotype was sampled from a woman in her forties in good health. The sequenced material came from blood. CDR3 bases: TGTGCCAGCCGCGCGACAGGCGTGATTAAAGAGACCCAGTACTTC. It translates to CASRATGVIKETQYF.